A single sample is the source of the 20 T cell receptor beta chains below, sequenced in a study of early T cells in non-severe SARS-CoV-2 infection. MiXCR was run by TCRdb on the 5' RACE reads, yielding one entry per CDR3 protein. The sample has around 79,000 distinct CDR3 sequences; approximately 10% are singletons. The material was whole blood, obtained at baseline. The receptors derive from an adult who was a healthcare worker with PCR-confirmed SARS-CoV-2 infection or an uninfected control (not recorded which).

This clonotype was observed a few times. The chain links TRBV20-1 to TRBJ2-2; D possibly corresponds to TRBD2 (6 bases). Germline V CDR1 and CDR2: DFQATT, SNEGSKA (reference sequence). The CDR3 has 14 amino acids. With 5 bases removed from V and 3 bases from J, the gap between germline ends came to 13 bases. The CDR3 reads CSALGTPDTGELFF. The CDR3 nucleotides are TGCAGTGCTCTGGGGACTCCAGACACCGGGGAGCTGTTTTTT.

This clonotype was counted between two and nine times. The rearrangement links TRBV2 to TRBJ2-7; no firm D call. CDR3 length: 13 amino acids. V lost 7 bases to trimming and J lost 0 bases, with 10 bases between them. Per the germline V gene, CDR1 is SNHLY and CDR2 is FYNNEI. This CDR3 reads CASKPQSSYEQYF. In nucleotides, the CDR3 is TGTGCCAGCAAGCCCCAGAGCTCCTACGAGCAGTACTTC.

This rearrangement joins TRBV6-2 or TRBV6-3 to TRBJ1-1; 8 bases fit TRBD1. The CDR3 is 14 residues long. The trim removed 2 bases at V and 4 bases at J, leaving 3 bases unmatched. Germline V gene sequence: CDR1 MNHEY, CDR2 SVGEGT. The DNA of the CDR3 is TGTGCCAGCAGTTACGCTGGGACAGGCACTGAAGCTTTCTTT. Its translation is CASSYAGTGTEAFF.

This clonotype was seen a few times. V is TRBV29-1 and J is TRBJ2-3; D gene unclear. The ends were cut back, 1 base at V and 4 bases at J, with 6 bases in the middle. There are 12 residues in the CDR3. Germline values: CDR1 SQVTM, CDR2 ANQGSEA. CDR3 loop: CSVEGRADTQYF. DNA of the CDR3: TGCAGCGTTGAAGGGCGCGCAGATACGCAGTATTTT.

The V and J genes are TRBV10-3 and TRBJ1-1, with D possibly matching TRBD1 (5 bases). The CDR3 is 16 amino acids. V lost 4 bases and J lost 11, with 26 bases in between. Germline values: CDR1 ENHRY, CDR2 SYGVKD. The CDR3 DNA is TGTGCCATCAGTGTAGGCCGAGACAGCGCCCAGCCCGGGGCTTTCTTT. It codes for CAISVGRDSAQPGAFF.

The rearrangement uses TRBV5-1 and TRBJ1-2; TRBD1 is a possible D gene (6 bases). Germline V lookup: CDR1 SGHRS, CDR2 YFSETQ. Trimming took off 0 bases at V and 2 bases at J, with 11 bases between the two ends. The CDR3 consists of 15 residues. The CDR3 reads CASSLEGQANYGYTF. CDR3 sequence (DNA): TGCGCCAGCAGCTTGGAGGGACAAGCGAACTATGGCTACACCTTC.

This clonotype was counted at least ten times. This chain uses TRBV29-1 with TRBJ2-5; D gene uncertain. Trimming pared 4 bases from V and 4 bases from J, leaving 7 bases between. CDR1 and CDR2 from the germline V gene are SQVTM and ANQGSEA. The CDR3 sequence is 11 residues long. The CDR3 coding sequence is TGCAGCGTTGCGGTAGGAGAGACCCAGTACTTC. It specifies CSVAVGETQYF.

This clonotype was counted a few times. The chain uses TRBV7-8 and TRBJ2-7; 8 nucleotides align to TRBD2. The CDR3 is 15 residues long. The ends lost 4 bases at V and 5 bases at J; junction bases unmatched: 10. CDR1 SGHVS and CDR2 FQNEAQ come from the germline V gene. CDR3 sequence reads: CASSSNLAGGHEQYF. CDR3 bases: TGTGCCAGCAGCTCCAATCTCGCGGGGGGCCACGAGCAGTACTTC.

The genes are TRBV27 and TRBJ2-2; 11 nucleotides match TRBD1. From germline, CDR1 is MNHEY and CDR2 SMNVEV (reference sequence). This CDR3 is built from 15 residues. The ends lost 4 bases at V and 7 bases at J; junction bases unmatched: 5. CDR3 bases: TGTGCCAGCAGTTGGACAGGGGGCAAGGGCGGGGAGCTGTTTTTT. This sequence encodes CASSWTGGKGGELFF.

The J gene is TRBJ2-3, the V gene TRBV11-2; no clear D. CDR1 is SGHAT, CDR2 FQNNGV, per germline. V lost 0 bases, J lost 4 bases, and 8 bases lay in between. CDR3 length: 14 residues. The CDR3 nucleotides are TGTGCCAGCAGCTTAGATAGGGTAGCAGATACGCAGTATTTT. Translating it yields CASSLDRVADTQYF.

CDR3 in DNA: TGTGCCACCAGCAGAGGCCTTAGCACAGATACGCAGTATTTT. Amino acid sequence: CATSRGLSTDTQYF. The chain links TRBV15 to TRBJ2-3; D unclear. There are 14 residues in the CDR3. V dropped 1 base and J dropped 0 bases, with 5 bases sitting between them. CDR1 and CDR2 (germline): LNHNV, YYDKDF (reference sequence).

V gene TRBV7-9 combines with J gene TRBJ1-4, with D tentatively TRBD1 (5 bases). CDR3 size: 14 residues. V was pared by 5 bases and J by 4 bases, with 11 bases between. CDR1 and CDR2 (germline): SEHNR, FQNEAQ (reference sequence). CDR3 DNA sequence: TGTGCCAGCAGCCGACTGGGACTTAATGAAAAACTGTTTTTT. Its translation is CASSRLGLNEKLFF.

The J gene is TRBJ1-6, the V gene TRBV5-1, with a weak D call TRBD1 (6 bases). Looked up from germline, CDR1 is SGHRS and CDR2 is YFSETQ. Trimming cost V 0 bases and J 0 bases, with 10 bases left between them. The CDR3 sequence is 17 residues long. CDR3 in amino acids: CASSLETGASYNSPLHF. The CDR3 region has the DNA TGCGCCAGCAGCTTGGAAACGGGGGCCTCCTATAATTCACCCCTCCACTTT.

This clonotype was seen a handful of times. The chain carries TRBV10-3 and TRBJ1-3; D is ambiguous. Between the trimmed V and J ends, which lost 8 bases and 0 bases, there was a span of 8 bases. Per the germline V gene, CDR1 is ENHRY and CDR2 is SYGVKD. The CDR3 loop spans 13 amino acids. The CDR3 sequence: CAIGTSSGNTIYF. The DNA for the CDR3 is TGTGCCATCGGAACAAGCTCTGGAAACACCATATATTTT.

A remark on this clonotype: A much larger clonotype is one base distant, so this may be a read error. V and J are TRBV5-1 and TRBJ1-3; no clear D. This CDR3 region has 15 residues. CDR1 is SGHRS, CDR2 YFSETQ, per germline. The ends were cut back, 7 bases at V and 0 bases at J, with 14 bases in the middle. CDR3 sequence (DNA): TGCGCCAGCGGCCGCCAAACTGGCTCTGGAAACACCATATATTTT. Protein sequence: CASGRQTGSGNTIYF. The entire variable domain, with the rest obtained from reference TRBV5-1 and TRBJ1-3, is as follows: KAGVTQTPRYLIKTRGQQVTLSCSPISGHRSVSWYQQTPGQGLQFLFEYFSETQRNKGNFPGRFSGRQFSNSRSEMNVSTLELGDSALYLCASGRQTGSGNTIYFGEGSWLTVV.

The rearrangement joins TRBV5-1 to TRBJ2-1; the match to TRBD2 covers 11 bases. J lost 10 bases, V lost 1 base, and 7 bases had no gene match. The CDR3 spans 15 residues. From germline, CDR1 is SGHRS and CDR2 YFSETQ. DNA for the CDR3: TGCGCCAGCAGCTTGATGCTAGCGGGGGGTATAGAGCAGTTCTTC. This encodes CASSLMLAGGIEQFF. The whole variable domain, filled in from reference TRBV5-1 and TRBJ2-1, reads KAGVTQTPRYLIKTRGQQVTLSCSPISGHRSVSWYQQTPGQGLQFLFEYFSETQRNKGNFPGRFSGRQFSNSRSEMNVSTLELGDSALYLCASSLMLAGGIEQFFGPGTRLTVL.

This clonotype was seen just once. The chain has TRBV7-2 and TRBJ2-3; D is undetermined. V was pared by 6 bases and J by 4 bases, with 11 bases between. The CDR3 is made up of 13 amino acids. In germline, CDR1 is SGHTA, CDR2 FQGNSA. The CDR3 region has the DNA TGTGCCAGCAGTTTGACATTCGCAGATACGCAGTATTTT. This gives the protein CASSLTFADTQYF.

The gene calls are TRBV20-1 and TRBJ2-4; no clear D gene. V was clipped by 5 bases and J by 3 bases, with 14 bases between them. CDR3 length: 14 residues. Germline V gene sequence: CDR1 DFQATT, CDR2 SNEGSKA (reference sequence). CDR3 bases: TGCAGTGCTGTTGCCGCTCAACGCAAAAACATTCAGTACTTC. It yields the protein CSAVAAQRKNIQYF.

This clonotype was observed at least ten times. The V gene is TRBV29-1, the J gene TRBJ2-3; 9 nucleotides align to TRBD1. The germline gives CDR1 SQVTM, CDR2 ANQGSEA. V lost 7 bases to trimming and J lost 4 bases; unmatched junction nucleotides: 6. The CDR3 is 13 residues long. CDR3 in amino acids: CSDRDRASDTQYF. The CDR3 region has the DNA TGCAGCGACCGGGACAGGGCATCAGATACGCAGTATTTT.

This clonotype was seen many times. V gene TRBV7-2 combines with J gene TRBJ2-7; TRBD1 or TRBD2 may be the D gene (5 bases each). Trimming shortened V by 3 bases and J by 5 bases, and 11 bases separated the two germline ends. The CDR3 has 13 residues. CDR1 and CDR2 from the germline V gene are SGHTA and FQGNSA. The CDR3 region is CASSFGRENEQYF. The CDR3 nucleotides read TGTGCCAGCAGCTTCGGCAGGGAGAACGAGCAGTACTTC.